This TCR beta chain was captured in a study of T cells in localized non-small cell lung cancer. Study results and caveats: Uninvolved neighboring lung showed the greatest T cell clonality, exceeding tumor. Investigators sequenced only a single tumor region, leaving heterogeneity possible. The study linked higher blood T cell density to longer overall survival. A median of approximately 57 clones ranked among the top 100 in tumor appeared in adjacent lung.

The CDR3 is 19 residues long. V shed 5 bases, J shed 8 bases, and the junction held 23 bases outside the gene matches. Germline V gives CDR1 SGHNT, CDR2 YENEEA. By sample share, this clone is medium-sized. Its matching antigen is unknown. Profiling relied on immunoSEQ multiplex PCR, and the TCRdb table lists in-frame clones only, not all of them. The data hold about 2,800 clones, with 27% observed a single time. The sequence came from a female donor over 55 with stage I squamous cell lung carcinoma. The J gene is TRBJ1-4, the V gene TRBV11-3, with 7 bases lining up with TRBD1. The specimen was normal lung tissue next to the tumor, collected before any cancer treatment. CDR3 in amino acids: CASSLGRDSLEAPEEKLFF. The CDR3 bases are TGTGCCAGCAGCCTAGGAAGGGACAGCCTGGAAGCCCCGGAGGAAAAACTGTTTTTT.